Below, 6 T cell receptor beta chains from the same sample are listed, as sequenced in a study of cytomegalovirus exposure and HLA in healthy donors (dated by TCRdb to about 2017). Library method: the immunoSEQ multiplex PCR assay. For the multiplex PCR, a mixture combining 60 forward primers for TCR Vbeta segments and 13 reverse primers for TCR Jbeta segments was used. TCRdb took this table from immuneACCESS and kept in-frame rearrangements with V and J called. Such tables lack part of the clones; where checked against another copy, unresolved V genes explain under half of the gap, and the rest is unexplained. The sample contains about 130,000 clones, approximately 8.8% of them found a single time. The ten largest clones represent under 7% of the sample. The sequencing sample was made of PBMCs. The receptors here all came from a man aged 40-55 years in good health and CMV-seronegative.

The table lists this clone with a few counts. V and J are TRBV7-9 and TRBJ1-2; 9 nucleotides align to TRBD1. The CDR3 runs 12 residues. Germline V gives CDR1 SEHNR, CDR2 FQNEAQ (reference sequence). After removal of 5 bases from V and 7 bases from J, the junction contained 2 bases not matched to a gene. Written as DNA, the CDR3 is TGTGCCAGCAGCACAGGGGGCGCTGGCTACACCTTC. It is translated as CASSTGGAGYTF.

The V and J genes are TRBV5-4 and TRBJ2-7, with D tentatively TRBD1 (8 bases). CDR3 length: 16 residues. V lost 0 bases and J lost 0, with 13 bases in between. The germline CDR1 and CDR2 sequences are SGHNT and YYREEE (reference sequence). In nucleotides, the CDR3 is TGTGCCAGCAGCTTGGACAGGGGGGGAATCTCCTACGAGCAGTACTTC. It codes for CASSLDRGGISYEQYF.

V is TRBV6-6 and J is TRBJ2-7; 9 bases are a match to TRBD1. J was trimmed by 12 bases and V by 6 bases; bases with no gene match: 6. The CDR3 length is 11 residues. The V gene's germline CDR1 is MNHNY and CDR2 SVGAGI (reference sequence). CDR3 protein: CASRQGQGSYF. Here the CDR3 DNA reads TGTGCCAGCAGACAGGGACAGGGCTCGTACTTC.

This clone was picked up a small number of times. The CDR3 coding sequence is TGTGCCAGCAGCCCCGGACAGGGCCGATCGGGAGGCTACACCTTC. Translating gives CASSPGQGRSGGYTF. The chain combines TRBV7-2 with TRBJ1-2; 8 nucleotides line up with TRBD1. The germline gives CDR1 SGHTA, CDR2 FQGNSA. This CDR3 has 15 residues. The ends lost 5 bases at V and 8 bases at J; junction bases unmatched: 13. Based on the CDR3 plus reference TRBV7-2 and TRBJ1-2, the full variable domain is GAGVSQSPSNKVTEKGKDVELRCDPISGHTALYWYRQSLGQGLEFLIYFQGNSAPDKSGLPSDRFSAERTGGSVSTLTIQRTQQEDSAVYLCASSPGQGRSGGYTFGSGTRLTVV.

V and J are TRBV6-5 and TRBJ2-7; perhaps TRBD1 as D (5 bases). Between the trimmed V and J ends, which lost 7 bases and 2 bases, there was a span of 18 bases. This CDR3 is built from 15 residues. Germline lookup yields CDR1 MNHEY and CDR2 SVGAGI. In nucleotides, the CDR3 is TGTGCCAGCACCAAAGGTGGGGCCCTAACCTACGAGCAGTACTTC. Translation: CASTKGGALTYEQYF.

This clone was picked up a small number of times. Its ends do not fully match the called genes, so a read error is possible. The chain combines TRBV28 with TRBJ2-2, with 10 bases fitting TRBD2. Per germline, CDR1 MDHEN and CDR2 SYDVKM. The CDR3 has 19 residues. For the CDR3, the DNA is TGTGCCACCAGTTCGGCCCCTGGGGAGCGGGGGGGTAACACCGGGGAGCTGTTTTTT. Translation gives CATSSAPGERGGNTGELFF.